The 21 T cell receptor beta chains listed next were all sequenced from one sample in a study of blood T cell repertoires in COVID-19. Clones were read by immunoSEQ multiplex PCR, and TCRdb kept only the in-frame ones, dropping some. This table holds 160,000 or so clones, around 89% found once. Sequencing was performed on PBMCs or T cells enriched from blood (not recorded which). The receptors shown here come from a woman aged 45 to 65 who had recovered from COVID-19.

This clone was observed a single time. The chain is built from TRBV11-1 and TRBJ2-7; 9 bases fit TRBD1. This CDR3 comprises 15 residues. Germline V gives CDR1 SGHAT, CDR2 FQDESV (reference sequence). Unmatched junction bases numbered 9, after V lost 4 bases and J lost 5 bases. As DNA, the CDR3 is TGTGCCAGCAGCTCGTACGGGACAGGGAGCCACGAGCAGTACTTC. This sequence encodes CASSSYGTGSHEQYF.

V is TRBV7-6 and J is TRBJ2-7; D call uncertain. From germline, CDR1 is SGHVS and CDR2 FNYEAQ. Trimming took off 6 bases at V and 2 bases at J, with 11 bases between the two ends. There are 13 residues in the CDR3. The CDR3 sequence: CASSSGAPYEQYF. For the CDR3, the DNA is TGTGCCAGCAGTTCAGGTGCCCCCTACGAGCAGTACTTC.

This clone is a singleton in its sample. In nucleotides, the CDR3 is TGTGCCAGCAGACTGATATTAGGGGAAAATAATGAAAAACTGTTTTTT. Amino acid sequence: CASRLILGENNEKLFF. This chain uses TRBV5-6 with TRBJ1-4, with a tentative D call TRBD1 (5 bases). This CDR3 spans 16 amino acids. V was trimmed by 5 bases and J by 4 bases, leaving 18 bases between them. Germline V lookup: CDR1 SGHDT, CDR2 YYEEEE.

This chain uses TRBV2 with TRBJ2-3, with 13 positions matching TRBD2. Trimming cost V 6 bases and J 4 bases; bases outside gene matches: 13. The V gene's germline CDR1 is SNHLY and CDR2 FYNNEI. This CDR3 contains 18 residues. The CDR3 bases are TGTGCCAGCAGGAAACCGGGACTAGCGGGGACGGGGGCAGATACGCAGTATTTT. Protein sequence: CASRKPGLAGTGADTQYF. Full variable domain (remainder filled in from reference TRBV2 and TRBJ2-3): EPEVTQTPSHQVTQMGQEVILRCVPISNHLYFYWYRQILGQKVEFLVSFYNNEISEKSEIFDDQFSVERPDGSNFTLKIRSTKLEDSAMYFCASRKPGLAGTGADTQYFGPGTRLTVL.

The chain recombines TRBV6-5 with TRBJ1-1; D may be TRBD1 (6 bases). There are 11 residues in the CDR3. Germline assignment: CDR1 MNHEY and CDR2 SVGAGI. The V gene lost 5 bases and the J gene lost 9 bases, with 10 bases spanning the gap. In DNA, the CDR3 is TGTGCCAGCAGTACTACAGGGAAAGCTTTCTTT. Protein product: CASSTTGKAFF.

This sequence joins TRBV13 and TRBJ2-7; D is unresolved. CDR1 PRHDT and CDR2 FYEKMQ come from the germline V gene (reference sequence). V lost 0 bases and J 4 bases, leaving 13 bases between the germline ends. CDR3 length equals 15 residues. This chain's CDR3 is CASSLGAEKRYEQYF. The CDR3 DNA is TGTGCCAGCAGCTTAGGGGCGGAGAAACGATACGAGCAGTACTTC.

This chain connects TRBV24-1 to TRBJ1-5, with a weak D call TRBD1 (5 bases). Germline values: CDR1 KGHDR, CDR2 SFDVKD. The CDR3 consists of 16 residues. Trimming took off 3 bases at V and 6 bases at J, with 17 bases between the two ends. The chain's CDR3 is CATSDPYGGGGQPQHF. CDR3 DNA sequence: TGTGCCACCAGTGATCCCTATGGGGGGGGAGGTCAGCCCCAGCATTTT.

The rearrangement joins TRBV2 to TRBJ2-1; 9 bases map to TRBD2. The CDR3 contains 16 residues. CDR1 and CDR2 (germline): SNHLY, FYNNEI. After removal of 8 bases from V and 0 bases from J, the junction contained 8 bases not matched to a gene. This CDR3 is CASSITSGFSYNEQFF. CDR3 bases: TGTGCCAGCTCCATAACTAGCGGGTTCTCCTACAATGAGCAGTTCTTC.

The chain joins TRBV18 to TRBJ1-2, with D possibly being TRBD1 (5 bases). Germline CDR1 and CDR2: KGHSH and LQKENI. CDR3 length: 13 amino acids. Trimming stripped 2 bases from V and 7 bases from J, with 11 bases between. The CDR3 is CASSPDGGGGYTF. For the CDR3, the DNA is TGTGCCAGCTCACCAGACGGGGGAGGTGGCTACACCTTC.

The V and J genes are TRBV10-3 and TRBJ2-7, with D maybe TRBD1 (6 bases). The CDR3 spans 14 residues. CDR1 and CDR2 (germline): ENHRY, SYGVKD. V lost 6 bases to trimming and J lost 3 bases, with 15 bases between them. For the CDR3, the DNA is TGTGCCATCAGACTTCGACAGGACGTCTACGAGCAGTACTTC. This encodes CAIRLRQDVYEQYF.

This clone appeared a single time. V and J are TRBV19 and TRBJ2-2, with D possibly matching TRBD1 (5 bases). Looked up from germline, CDR1 is LNHDA and CDR2 is SQIVND (reference sequence). The CDR3 covers 15 residues. The V end was cut by 4 bases, the J end by 2 bases, with 11 bases between. For the CDR3, the DNA is TGTGCCAGTAGTACAGGGTTTGCAAACACCGGGGAGCTGTTTTTT. Its translation: CASSTGFANTGELFF.

V usage is TRBV2 and J usage is TRBJ1-2; D is unclear. V was cut by 3 bases and J by 7 bases, with 15 bases left in between. Germline lookup yields CDR1 SNHLY and CDR2 FYNNEI. This CDR3 spans 14 amino acids. CDR3 in DNA: TGTGCCAGCAGTGAGTGGAAACACCTAGGTGGCTACACCTTC. Translating it yields CASSEWKHLGGYTF.

V gene TRBV3-1 (or the pseudogene TRBV3-2) combines with J gene TRBJ2-3; 11 positions agree with TRBD2. Trimming took 4 bases from V and 2 from J; bases not matched to a gene: 5. The length of the CDR3 is 16 residues. Germline lookup yields CDR1 LGHDT and CDR2 YNNKEL (reference sequence). The CDR3 nucleotides are TGTGCCAGCAGCCCTTTGGGACTAGCGGACACAGATACGCAGTATTTT. Amino acid sequence: CASSPLGLADTDTQYF.

In the case of this clone: Different DNA sequences within this sample yield the same CDR3. The chain joins TRBV5-6 to TRBJ1-5, with a weak D call TRBD1 (5 bases). In germline, CDR1 is SGHDT, CDR2 YYEEEE. V dropped 0 bases and J dropped 3 bases, with 7 bases sitting between them. This CDR3 has 14 residues. The CDR3 reads CASSLGQFNQPQHF. DNA of the CDR3: TGTGCCAGCAGCTTGGGACAGTTCAATCAGCCCCAGCATTTT.

The gene calls are TRBV5-6 and TRBJ2-3; the D is unclear. The germline V and J ends were trimmed by 4 bases and 6 bases, with 12 bases remaining between them. In germline, CDR1 is SGHDT, CDR2 YYEEEE. The CDR3 consists of 13 residues. The DNA of the CDR3 is TGTGCCAGCAGCCCCAGTGCAACCGATACGCAGTATTTT. Its protein is CASSPSATDTQYF.

The chain couples TRBV18 to TRBJ2-7; D gene unclear. Germline loops: CDR1 KGHSH, CDR2 LQKENI. Deletions cut 0 bases from V and 0 bases from J, with 6 bases between. This CDR3 has 14 amino acids. In nucleotides, the CDR3 is TGTGCCAGCTCACCACCTGAGAGCTCCTACGAGCAGTACTTC. This sequence encodes CASSPPESSYEQYF.

This clone occurred once. The chain joins TRBV4-3 to TRBJ2-7, with unresolved D. Deletions cut 2 bases from V and 1 base from J, with 6 bases between. CDR1 is LGHNA, CDR2 YSLEER, per germline. This CDR3 contains 13 residues. The CDR3, as DNA: TGCGCCAGCAGCCAACAGGAATCCTACGAGCAGTACTTC. The encoded protein is CASSQQESYEQYF.

The chain combines TRBV27 with TRBJ2-7; 7 bases are shared with TRBD2. CDR1 and CDR2 (germline): MNHEY, SMNVEV (reference sequence). Trimming at V came to 5 bases and at J to 5 bases, leaving 9 bases not matched to a gene. The CDR3 runs to 14 residues. The CDR3 here is CASSHGTIHNEQYF. The DNA of the CDR3 is TGTGCCAGCAGTCACGGGACTATTCACAACGAGCAGTACTTC.

The chain joins TRBV5-5 to TRBJ1-2, with TRBD1 matching 8 bases. V trimming: 3 bases; J trimming: 7 bases; junction bases outside the gene matches: 5. The CDR3 covers 13 residues. CDR1 is SGHKS and CDR2 is YYEKEE in the germline V gene (reference sequence). The CDR3 bases are TGTGCCAGCAGCTGGACAGGGAGTAGTGGCTACACCTTC. Protein: CASSWTGSSGYTF.

The rearrangement uses TRBV9 and TRBJ2-1; 10 bases are a match to TRBD2. Germline lookup yields CDR1 SGDLS and CDR2 YYNGEE. This CDR3 has 19 amino acids. The V and J ends lost 0 bases and 5 bases, in that order; junction bases with no gene match: 14. The CDR3 region has the DNA TGTGCCAGCAGCGTAGCGGTAGCGGGGGGCCCGGGCCGTGACAATGAGCAGTTCTTC. As protein: CASSVAVAGGPGRDNEQFF.

The genes are TRBV6-1 and TRBJ2-1; 10 bases are shared with TRBD2. Germline V gene sequence: CDR1 MNHNS, CDR2 SASEGT. V trimming: 4 bases; J trimming: 4 bases; junction bases outside the gene matches: 7. This CDR3 is 16 amino acids long. CDR3: CASSVISGGQYNEQFF. Written as DNA, the CDR3 is TGTGCCAGCAGTGTAATTAGCGGGGGGCAGTACAATGAGCAGTTCTTC.